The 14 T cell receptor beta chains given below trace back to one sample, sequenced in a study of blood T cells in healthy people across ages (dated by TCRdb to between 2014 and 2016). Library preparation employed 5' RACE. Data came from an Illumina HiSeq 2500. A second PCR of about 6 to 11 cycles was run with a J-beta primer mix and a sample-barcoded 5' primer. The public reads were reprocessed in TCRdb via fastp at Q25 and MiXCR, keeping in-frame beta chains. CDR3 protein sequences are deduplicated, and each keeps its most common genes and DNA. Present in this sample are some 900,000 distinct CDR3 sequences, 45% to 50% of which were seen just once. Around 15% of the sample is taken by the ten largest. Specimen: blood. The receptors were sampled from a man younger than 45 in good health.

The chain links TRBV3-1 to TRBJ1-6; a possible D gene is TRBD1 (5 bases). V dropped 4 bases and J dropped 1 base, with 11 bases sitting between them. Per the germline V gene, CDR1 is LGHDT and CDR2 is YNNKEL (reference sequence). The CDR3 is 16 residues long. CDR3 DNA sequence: TGTGCCAGCAGCCTGCCCTCAGGGTCCTATAATTCACCCCTCCACTTT. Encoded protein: CASSLPSGSYNSPLHF.

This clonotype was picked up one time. The CDR3 spells CASSPRDREGHEQYF. The CDR3 region has the DNA TGTGCCAGCAGCCCTCGGGACAGGGAGGGTCACGAGCAGTACTTC. The rearrangement uses TRBV7-3 and TRBJ2-4, with TRBD1 identical over 9 bases. TRBJ2-7 matches the DNA end more closely, so the J call is doubtful. CDR1 SGHTA and CDR2 FQGTGA come from the germline V gene. The CDR3 runs to 15 residues.

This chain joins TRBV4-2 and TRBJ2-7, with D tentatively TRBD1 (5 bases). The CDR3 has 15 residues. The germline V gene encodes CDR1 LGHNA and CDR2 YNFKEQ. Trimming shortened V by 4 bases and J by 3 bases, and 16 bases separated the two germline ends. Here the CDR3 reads CASSPMGQDHYEQYF. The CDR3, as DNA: TGTGCCAGCAGCCCCATGGGGCAGGACCACTACGAGCAGTACTTC.

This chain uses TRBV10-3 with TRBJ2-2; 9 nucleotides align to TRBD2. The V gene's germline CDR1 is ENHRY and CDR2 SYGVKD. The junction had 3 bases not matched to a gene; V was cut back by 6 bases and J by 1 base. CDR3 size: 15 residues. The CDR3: CAIRERGENTGELFF. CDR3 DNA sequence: TGTGCCATCAGAGAGCGGGGGGAGAACACCGGGGAGCTGTTTTTT.

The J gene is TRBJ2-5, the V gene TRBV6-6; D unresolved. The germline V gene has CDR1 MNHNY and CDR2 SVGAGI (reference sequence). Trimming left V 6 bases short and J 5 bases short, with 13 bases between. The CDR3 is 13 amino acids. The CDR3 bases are TGTGCCAGCAGGGCCGACTCCGGGGAGACCCAGTACTTC. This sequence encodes CASRADSGETQYF.

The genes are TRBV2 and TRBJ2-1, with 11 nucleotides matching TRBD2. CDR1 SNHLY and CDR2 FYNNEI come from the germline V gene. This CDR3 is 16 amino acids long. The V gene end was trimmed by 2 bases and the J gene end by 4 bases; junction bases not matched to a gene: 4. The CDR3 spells CASSEFSGGAYNEQFF. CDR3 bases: TGTGCCAGCAGTGAATTTAGCGGGGGGGCGTACAATGAGCAGTTCTTC.

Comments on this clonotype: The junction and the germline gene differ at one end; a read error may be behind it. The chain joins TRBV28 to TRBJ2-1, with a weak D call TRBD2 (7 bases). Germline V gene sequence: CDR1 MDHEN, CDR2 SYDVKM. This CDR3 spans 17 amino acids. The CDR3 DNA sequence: TGTGCCGGCAGCCCTACGACAGGCGGGAGCTCCTACAATGAGCAGTTCTTC. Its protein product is CAGSPTTGGSSYNEQFF.

CDR3 bases: TGCAGTGCTAGAGATGGGGACAGGGGAAATTCACCCCTCCACTTT. It encodes CSARDGDRGNSPLHF. The gene calls are TRBV20-1 and TRBJ1-6; 10 bases align to TRBD1. This CDR3 region has 15 residues. Germline V lookup: CDR1 DFQATT, CDR2 SNEGSKA (reference sequence). The junction had 3 bases not matched to a gene; V was cut back by 0 bases and J by 7 bases.

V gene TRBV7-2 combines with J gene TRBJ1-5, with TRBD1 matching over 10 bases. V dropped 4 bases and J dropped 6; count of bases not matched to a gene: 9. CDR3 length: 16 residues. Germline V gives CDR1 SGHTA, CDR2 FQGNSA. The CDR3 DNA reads TGTGCCAGCAGCTCCAAGACAGGGGGCTTGGTTCAGCCCCAGCATTTT. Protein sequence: CASSSKTGGLVQPQHF.

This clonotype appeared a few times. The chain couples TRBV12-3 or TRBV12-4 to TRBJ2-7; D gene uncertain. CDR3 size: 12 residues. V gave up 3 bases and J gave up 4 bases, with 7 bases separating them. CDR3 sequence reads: CASSFNRYEQYF. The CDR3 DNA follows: TGTGCCAGCAGTTTTAATCGTTACGAGCAGTACTTC.

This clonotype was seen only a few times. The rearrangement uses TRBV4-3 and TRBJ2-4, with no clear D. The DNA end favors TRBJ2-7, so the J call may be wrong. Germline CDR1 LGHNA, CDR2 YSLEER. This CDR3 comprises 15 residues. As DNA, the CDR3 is TGCGCCAGCAGCCAAGATCGTGCAGCAGTCTACGAGCAGTACTTC. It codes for CASSQDRAAVYEQYF.

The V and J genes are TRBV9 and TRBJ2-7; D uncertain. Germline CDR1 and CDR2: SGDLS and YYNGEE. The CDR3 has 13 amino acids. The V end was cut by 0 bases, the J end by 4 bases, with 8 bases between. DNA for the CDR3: TGTGCCAGCAGCGTAGCGGCTGGATACGAGCAGTACTTC. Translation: CASSVAAGYEQYF.

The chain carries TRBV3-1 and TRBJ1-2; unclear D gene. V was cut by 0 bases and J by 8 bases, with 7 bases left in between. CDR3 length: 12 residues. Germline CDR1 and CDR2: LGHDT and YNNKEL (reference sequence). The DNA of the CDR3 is TGTGCCAGCAGCCAAGAACCGGTCGGCTACACCTTC. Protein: CASSQEPVGYTF.

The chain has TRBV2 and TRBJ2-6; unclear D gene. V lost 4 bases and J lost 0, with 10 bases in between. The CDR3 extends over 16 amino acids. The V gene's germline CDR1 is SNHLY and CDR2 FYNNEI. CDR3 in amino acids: CASSGRTVSGANVLTF. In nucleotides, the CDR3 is TGTGCCAGCAGTGGAAGAACAGTCTCTGGGGCCAACGTCCTGACTTTC.